The subject of this entry is one TCR beta chain. No antigen is known for it. This entry belongs to a study of T-cell memory formation after mild COVID-19. Overall study findings and caveats: Day 15 to 85 contracting clones showed balanced CD4/CD8; day 15 to 37 expanders favored CD4+. Pre-infection memory contained some responding clones, which suggested that cross-reactive memory had joined.

TCRdb passed the 5' RACE reads through MiXCR, listing each CDR3 protein once. This sample yields over 120,000 distinct CDR3 sequences, of which approximately 26% are seen a single time; roughly 24% belongs to the top ten. This TCR was sampled from an adult woman who had mild COVID-19 (a few samples of this study predate the infection). Cell type and time point are not known. Sequencing was performed on PBMCs or a T cell subset sorted from them (not recorded which).

CDR3: CASRPTSGRVSGELFF. The CDR3 DNA reads TGTGCCAGCAGGCCTACTAGCGGGAGGGTTTCCGGGGAGCTGTTTTTT. V is TRBV12-3 or TRBV12-4 and J is TRBJ2-2, with TRBD2 matching over 13 bases. V trimming: 6 bases; J trimming: 6 bases; junction bases outside the gene matches: 7. The CDR3 covers 16 residues.